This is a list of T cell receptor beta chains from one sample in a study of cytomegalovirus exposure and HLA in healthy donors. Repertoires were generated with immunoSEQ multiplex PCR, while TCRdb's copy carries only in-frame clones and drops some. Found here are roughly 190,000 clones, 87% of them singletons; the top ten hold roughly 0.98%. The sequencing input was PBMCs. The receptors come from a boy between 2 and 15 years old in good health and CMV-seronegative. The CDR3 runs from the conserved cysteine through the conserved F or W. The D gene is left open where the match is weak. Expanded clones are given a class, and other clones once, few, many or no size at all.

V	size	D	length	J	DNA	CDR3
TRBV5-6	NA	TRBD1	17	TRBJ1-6	TGTGCCAGCAGCCAGAGGATAGACAGGGACCCTAATTCACCCCTCCACTTT	CASSQRIDRDPNSPLHF
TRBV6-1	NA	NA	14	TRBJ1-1	TGTGCCAGCAGTGTCGCCGGGGGGCACACTGAAGCTTTCTTT	CASSVAGGHTEAFF
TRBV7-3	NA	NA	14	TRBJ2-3	TGTGCCAGCAGCTTTTCCGGAGGCGCAGATACGCAGTATTTT	CASSFSGGADTQYF
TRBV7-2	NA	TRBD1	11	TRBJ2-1	TGTGCCAGCAGCTTAGGGACAGGGGCTTTCTTC	CASSLGTGAFF
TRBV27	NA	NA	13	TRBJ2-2	TGTGCCAGCCAAACAGGGTACACCGGGGAGCTGTTTTTT	CASQTGYTGELFF
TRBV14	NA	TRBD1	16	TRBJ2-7	TGTGCCAGCAGCCAAGGGGACAGGGGGTTAATGTACGAGCAGTACTTC	CASSQGDRGLMYEQYF
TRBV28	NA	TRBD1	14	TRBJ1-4	TGTGCCAGCAGGCCAGGGGGCGTCAATGAAAAACTGTTTTTT	CASRPGGVNEKLFF
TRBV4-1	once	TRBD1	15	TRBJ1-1	TGCGCCAGCAGCCAAGAGGCAGGGGGCGTCACTGAAGCTTTCTTT	CASSQEAGGVTEAFF
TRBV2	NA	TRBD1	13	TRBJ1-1	TGTGCCAGCATGACAGGGGTCCTCACTGAAGCTTTCTTT	CASMTGVLTEAFF
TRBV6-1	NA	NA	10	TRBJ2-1	TGTGCCAGCTCCCTCGATGAGCAGTTCTTC	CASSLDEQFF
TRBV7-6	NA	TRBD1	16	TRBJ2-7	TGTGCCAGCAGCCACCCCCCGGGACAGGGTACCTACGAGCAGTACTTC	CASSHPPGQGTYEQYF
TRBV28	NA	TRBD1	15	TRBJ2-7	TGTGCCAGCAGCGATCCGGGACAGGGACTCTACGAGCAGTACTTC	CASSDPGQGLYEQYF
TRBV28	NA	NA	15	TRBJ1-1	TGTGCCAGCAGACCCCCCCGGGGGACGAACACTGAAGCTTTCTTT	CASRPPRGTNTEAFF
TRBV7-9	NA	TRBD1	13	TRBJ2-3	TGTTCCAGCCATAGACAGGGCGCAGATACGCAGTATTTT	CSSHRQGADTQYF
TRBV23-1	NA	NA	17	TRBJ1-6	TGCGCCAGCCCCCCGGGAGGGGGAGGCTCCTATAATTCACCCCTCCACTTT	CASPPGGGGSYNSPLHF
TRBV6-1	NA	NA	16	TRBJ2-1	TGTGCCAGCAGTGAATCCACGGCGGGACTCTACAATGAGCAGTTCTTC	CASSESTAGLYNEQFF
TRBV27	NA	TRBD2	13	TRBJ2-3	TGTGCCAGCAGGCGGGGGGATGCAGATACGCAGTATTTT	CASRRGDADTQYF
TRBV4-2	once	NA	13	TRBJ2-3	TGTGCCAGCAGCCCTCGACAGACAGATACGCAGTATTTT	CASSPRQTDTQYF
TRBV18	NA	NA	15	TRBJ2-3	TGTGCCAGCTCACCAATAGGGGGAACCCCAGATACGCAGTATTTT	CASSPIGGTPDTQYF
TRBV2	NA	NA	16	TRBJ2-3	TGTGCCAGCAGTGAAGCCCGGGGGGCTTACAGAGATACGCAGTATTTT	CASSEARGAYRDTQYF
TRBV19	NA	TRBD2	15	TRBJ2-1	TGTGCCAGTAGGCTAGCGGAGACCTCCTACAATGAGCAGTTCTTC	CASRLAETSYNEQFF
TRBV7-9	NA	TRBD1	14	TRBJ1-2	TGTGCCAGCAGCCCCCAGGGGGAAGTCTATGGCTACACCTTC	CASSPQGEVYGYTF
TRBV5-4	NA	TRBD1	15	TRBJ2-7	TGTGCCAGCAGCGACCTACAGGGGGCCCACTACGAGCAGTACTTC	CASSDLQGAHYEQYF
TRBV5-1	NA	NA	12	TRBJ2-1	TGCGCCAGCCGGACGGGGTACAATGAGCAGTTCTTC	CASRTGYNEQFF
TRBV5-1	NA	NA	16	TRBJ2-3	TGCGCCAGCAGCTTGGATGGCAGGGCTAGCACAGATACGCAGTATTTT	CASSLDGRASTDTQYF
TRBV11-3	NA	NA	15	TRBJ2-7	TGTGCCAGCAGCCGGGGGTCTGGCGGGTCCTACGAGCAGTACTTC	CASSRGSGGSYEQYF
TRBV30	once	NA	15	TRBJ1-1	TGTGCCTGGAGCCCCCGGGAGCCAAGAGACACTGAAGCTTTCTTT	CAWSPREPRDTEAFF
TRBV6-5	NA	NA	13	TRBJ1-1	TGTGCCAGCAGTTACTCCGAGAGGACTGAAGCTTTCTTT	CASSYSERTEAFF
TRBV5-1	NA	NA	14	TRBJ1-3	TGCGCCAGCAGCTCCCTAGGCGGTGGAAACACCATATATTTT	CASSSLGGGNTIYF
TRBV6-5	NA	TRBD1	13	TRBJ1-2	TGTGCCAGCAGTGACACAGGGGACTATGGCTACACCTTC	CASSDTGDYGYTF
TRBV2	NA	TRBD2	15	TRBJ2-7	TGTGCCAGCAGTGGAGCGGGAGGGCCTCATGGGGAGCAGTACTTC	CASSGAGGPHGEQYF
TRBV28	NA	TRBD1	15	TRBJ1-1	TGTGCCAGCAGTTTATCCCCTATGGACAGGGCGGAAGCTTTCTTT	CASSLSPMDRAEAFF
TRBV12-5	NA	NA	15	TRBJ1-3	TGTGCTAGTGGCCCCGGGGGGAACTCTGGAAACACCATATATTTT	CASGPGGNSGNTIYF
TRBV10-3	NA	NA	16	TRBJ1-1	TGTGCCATCAGTGAGCAACAGGGTATGGTAGGGACTGAAGCTTTCTTT	CAISEQQGMVGTEAFF
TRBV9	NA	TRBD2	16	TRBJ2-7	TGTGCCAGCAGCCGCCGGACTAGCGCAAGCTCCTACGAGCAGTACTTC	CASSRRTSASSYEQYF
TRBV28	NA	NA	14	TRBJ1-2	TGTGCCAGCAGTTTATATAACCAGGGTATGAGCTACACCTTC	CASSLYNQGMSYTF
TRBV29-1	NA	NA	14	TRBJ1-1	TGCAGCGTTGAAGGTAGGTCCGGGGTGACTGAAGCTTTCTTT	CSVEGRSGVTEAFF
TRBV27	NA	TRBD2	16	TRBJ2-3	TGTGCCAGCAGGGCGATAGCGGGGGGTAGCACAGATACGCAGTATTTT	CASRAIAGGSTDTQYF
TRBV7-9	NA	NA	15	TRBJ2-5	TGTGCCAGCAGCGAGGTCGCAGGGAGGAAAGAGACCCAGTACTTC	CASSEVAGRKETQYF
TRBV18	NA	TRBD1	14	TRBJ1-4	TGTGCCAGCTCATCAACAGGGGGCACTGAAAAACTGTTTTTT	CASSSTGGTEKLFF
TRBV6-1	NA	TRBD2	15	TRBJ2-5	TGTGCCAGCGGGACTAGCGGGGGGTCCCAAGAGACCCAGTACTTC	CASGTSGGSQETQYF
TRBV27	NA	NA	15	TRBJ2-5	TGTGCCAGCAGTTCCTCAGAAAATCCACAAGAGACCCAGTACTTC	CASSSSENPQETQYF
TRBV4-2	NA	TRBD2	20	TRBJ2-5	TGTGCCAGCAGCCTCACCGCAGGGAGCGGGAGTTTTCGGCTTCAGGAGACCCAGTACTTC	CASSLTAGSGSFRLQETQYF
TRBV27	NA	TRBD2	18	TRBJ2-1	TGTGCCAGCAGTTTGGGGCCCCCTCCCAGCGGGAGTGGGAATGAGCAGTTCTTC	CASSLGPPPSGSGNEQFF